This TCR beta chain was observed in a study of T cell repertoires in cytomegalovirus infection. Study summary: Epitope selection comprised recently identified HLA-C-restricted CMV epitopes and well-studied HLA-B-restricted CMV epitopes. Public TCR beta signatures were indicative of both CMV infection and a matching HLA type.

To note about this clonotype: Its antigen is unidentified.

V lost 4 bases, J lost 0 bases, and 11 bases lay in between. This CDR3 region has 14 residues. Germline assignment: CDR1 SGDLS and CDR2 YYNGEE. Each CDR3 protein is one row after TCRdb ran MiXCR on the reads. The sample yields about 830,000 distinct CDR3 sequences, about 33% seen once. V and J are TRBV9 and TRBJ2-7; tentatively, D is TRBD1 (6 bases). The sample was cultured CD8+ T cells from PBMCs, taken from culture after CMV antigen stimulation. The source of this sequence is a human donor in good health (CMV status not recorded). Some clones in this sample may be carry-over from other donors' samples. Written as DNA, the CDR3 is TGTGCCAGCAGCACAGGGAGCGACTCCTACGAGCAGTACTTC. It specifies CASSTGSDSYEQYF.